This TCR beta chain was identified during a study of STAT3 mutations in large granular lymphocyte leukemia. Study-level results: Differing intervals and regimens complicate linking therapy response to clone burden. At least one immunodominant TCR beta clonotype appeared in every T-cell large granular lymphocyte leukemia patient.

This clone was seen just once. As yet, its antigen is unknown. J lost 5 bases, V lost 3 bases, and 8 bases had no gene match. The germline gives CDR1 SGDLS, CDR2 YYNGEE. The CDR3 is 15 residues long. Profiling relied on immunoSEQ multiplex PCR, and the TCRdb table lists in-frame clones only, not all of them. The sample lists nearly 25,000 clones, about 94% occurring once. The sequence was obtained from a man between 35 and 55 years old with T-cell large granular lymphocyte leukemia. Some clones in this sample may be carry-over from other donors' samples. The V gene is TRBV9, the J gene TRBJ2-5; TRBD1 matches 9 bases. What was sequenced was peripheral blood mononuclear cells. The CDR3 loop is CASSAPWTGVETQYF. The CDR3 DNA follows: TGTGCCAGCAGCGCACCGTGGACAGGGGTCGAGACCCAGTACTTC.